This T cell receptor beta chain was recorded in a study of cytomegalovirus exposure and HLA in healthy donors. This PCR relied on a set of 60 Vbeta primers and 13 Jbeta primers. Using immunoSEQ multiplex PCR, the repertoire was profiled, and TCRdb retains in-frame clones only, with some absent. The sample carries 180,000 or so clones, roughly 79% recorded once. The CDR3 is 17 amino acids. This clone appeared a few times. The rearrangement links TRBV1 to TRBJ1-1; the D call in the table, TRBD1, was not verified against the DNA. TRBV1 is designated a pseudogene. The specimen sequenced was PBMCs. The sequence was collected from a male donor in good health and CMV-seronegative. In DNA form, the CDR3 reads TGCACCAGCAGCCAAGATCAGCAGGCTAACATGAACACTGAAGCTTTCTTT. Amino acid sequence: CTSSQDQQANMNTEAFF.